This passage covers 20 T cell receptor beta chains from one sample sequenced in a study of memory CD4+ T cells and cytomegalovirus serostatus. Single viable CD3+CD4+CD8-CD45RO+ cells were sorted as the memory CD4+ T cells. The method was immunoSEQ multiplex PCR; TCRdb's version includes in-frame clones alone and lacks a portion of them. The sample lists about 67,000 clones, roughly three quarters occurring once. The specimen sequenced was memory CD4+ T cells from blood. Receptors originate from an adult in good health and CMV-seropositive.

The CDR3 reads CASSFASGGNEQFF. CDR3 nucleotides: TGCGCCAGCAGCTTTGCTAGCGGCGGCAATGAGCAGTTCTTC. The V gene is TRBV5-1, the J gene TRBJ2-1, with 7 bases lining up with TRBD2. The ends lost 2 bases at V and 6 bases at J; junction bases unmatched: 5. The CDR3 has 14 amino acids. Germline V gene data show CDR1 as SGHRS and CDR2 as YFSETQ. The whole variable domain, remainder taken from reference TRBV5-1 and TRBJ2-1, is KAGVTQTPRYLIKTRGQQVTLSCSPISGHRSVSWYQQTPGQGLQFLFEYFSETQRNKGNFPGRFSGRQFSNSRSEMNVSTLELGDSALYLCASSFASGGNEQFFGPGTRLTVL.

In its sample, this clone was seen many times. The CDR3 DNA reads as TGTGCCAGCAGTTACTCGATTCCAGACAGCCCCTACGAAGCTTTCTTT. Encoded protein: CASSYSIPDSPYEAFF. This sequence joins TRBV6-5 and TRBJ1-1; maybe TRBD1 (5 bases). This CDR3 spans 16 amino acids. Germline V gives CDR1 MNHEY, CDR2 SVGAGI. Trimming removed 0 bases from V and 8 bases from J, with 19 bases in between.

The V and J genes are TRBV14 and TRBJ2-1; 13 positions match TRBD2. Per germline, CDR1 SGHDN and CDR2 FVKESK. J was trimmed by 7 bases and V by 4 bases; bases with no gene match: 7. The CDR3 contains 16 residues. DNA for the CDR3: TGTGCCAGCAGCCCTCTGGGACTAGCGGGAAATAATGAGCAGTTCTTC. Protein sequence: CASSPLGLAGNNEQFF. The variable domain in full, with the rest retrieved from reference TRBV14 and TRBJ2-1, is EAGVTQFPSHSVIEKGQTVTLRCDPISGHDNLYWYRRVMGKEIKFLLHFVKESKQDESGMPNNRFLAERTGGTYSTLKVQPAELEDSGVYFCASSPLGLAGNNEQFFGPGTRLTVL.

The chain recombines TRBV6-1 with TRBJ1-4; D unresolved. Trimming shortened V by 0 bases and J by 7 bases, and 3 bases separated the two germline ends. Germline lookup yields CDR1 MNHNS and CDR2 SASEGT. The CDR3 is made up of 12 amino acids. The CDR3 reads CASSEASEKLFF. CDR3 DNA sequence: TGTGCCAGCAGTGAAGCGAGTGAAAAACTGTTTTTT.

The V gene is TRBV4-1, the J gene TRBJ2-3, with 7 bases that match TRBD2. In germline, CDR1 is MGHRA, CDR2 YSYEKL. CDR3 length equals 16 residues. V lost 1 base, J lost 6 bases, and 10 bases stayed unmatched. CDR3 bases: TGCGCCAGCAGCCAAGTTGTTGCGGGAGTTCGGGATACGCAGTATTTT. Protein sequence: CASSQVVAGVRDTQYF.

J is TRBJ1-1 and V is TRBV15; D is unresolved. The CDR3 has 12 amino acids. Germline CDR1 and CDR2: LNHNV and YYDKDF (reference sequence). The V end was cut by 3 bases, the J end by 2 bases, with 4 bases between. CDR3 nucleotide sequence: TGTGCCACCAGCAGCTATAACACTGAAGCTTTCTTT. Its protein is CATSSYNTEAFF.

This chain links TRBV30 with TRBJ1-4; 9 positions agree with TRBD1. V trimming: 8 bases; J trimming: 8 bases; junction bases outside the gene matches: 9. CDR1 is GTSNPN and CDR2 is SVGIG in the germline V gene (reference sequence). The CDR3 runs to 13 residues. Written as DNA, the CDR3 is TGTGCCGGGGCCGGGACAGGGACCGAAAAACTGTTTTTT. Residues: CAGAGTGTEKLFF.

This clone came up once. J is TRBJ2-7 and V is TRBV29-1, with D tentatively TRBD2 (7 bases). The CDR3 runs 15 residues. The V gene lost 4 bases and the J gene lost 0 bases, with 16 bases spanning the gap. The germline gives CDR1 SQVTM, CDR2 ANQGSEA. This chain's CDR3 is CSVVWGGRISYEQYF. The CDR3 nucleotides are TGCAGCGTTGTTTGGGGGGGCCGTATCTCCTACGAGCAGTACTTC.

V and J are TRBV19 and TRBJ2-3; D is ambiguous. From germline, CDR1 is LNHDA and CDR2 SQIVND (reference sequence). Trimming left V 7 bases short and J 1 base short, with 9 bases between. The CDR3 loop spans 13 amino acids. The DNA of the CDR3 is TGTGCCAGTATGTCAGACGGCACAGATACGCAGTATTTT. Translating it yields CASMSDGTDTQYF.

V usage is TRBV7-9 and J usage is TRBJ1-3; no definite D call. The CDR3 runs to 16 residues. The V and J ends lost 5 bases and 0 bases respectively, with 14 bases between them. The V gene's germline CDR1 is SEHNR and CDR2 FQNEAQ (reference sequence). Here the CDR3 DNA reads TGTGCCAGCAGCACTTTGGTGGGAGTCTCTGGAAACACCATATATTTT. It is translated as CASSTLVGVSGNTIYF.

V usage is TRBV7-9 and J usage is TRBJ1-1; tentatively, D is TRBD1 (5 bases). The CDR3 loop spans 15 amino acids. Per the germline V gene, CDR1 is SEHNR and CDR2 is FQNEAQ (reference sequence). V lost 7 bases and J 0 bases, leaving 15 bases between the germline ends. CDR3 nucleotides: TGTGCCAGCACTCCGAATGAGGGGATGAACACTGAAGCTTTCTTT. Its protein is CASTPNEGMNTEAFF.

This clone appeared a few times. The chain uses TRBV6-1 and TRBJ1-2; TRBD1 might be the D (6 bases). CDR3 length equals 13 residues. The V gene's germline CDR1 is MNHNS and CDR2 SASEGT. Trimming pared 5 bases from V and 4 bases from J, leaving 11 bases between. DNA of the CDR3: TGTGCCAGCAGTATGACAGGTTCCTATGGCTACACCTTC. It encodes CASSMTGSYGYTF.

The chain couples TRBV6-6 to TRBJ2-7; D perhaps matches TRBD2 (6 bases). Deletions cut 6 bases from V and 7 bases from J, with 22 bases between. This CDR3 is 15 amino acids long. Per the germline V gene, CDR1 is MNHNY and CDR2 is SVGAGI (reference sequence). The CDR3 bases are TGTGCCAGCAGCCCCCGAAGCCCCTTTGGGGGGGAGCAGTACTTC. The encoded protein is CASSPRSPFGGEQYF.

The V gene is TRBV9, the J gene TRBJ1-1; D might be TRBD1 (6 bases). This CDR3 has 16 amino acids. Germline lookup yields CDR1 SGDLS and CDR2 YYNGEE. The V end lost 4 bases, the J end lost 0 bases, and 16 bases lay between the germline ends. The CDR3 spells CASSLFPGAMNTEAFF. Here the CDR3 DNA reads TGTGCCAGCAGCTTATTCCCGGGGGCCATGAACACTGAAGCTTTCTTT.

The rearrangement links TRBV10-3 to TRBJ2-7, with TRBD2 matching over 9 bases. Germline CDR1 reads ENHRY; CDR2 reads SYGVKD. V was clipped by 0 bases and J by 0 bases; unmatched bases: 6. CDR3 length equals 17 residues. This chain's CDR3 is CAISESLAGEHSYEQYF. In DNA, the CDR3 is TGTGCCATCAGTGAGTCATTAGCGGGGGAACACTCCTACGAGCAGTACTTC.

CDR3 nucleotides: TGTGCCAGCAGCCTAGAAGGGACTAGCGGGAGCAATGAGCAGTTCTTC. Translated: CASSLEGTSGSNEQFF. This chain connects TRBV7-3 to TRBJ2-1; 14 bases match TRBD2. CDR3 length: 16 residues. In germline, CDR1 is SGHTA, CDR2 FQGTGA. Germline trimming cut 5 bases from V and 6 bases from J; bases unmatched to any gene: 6.

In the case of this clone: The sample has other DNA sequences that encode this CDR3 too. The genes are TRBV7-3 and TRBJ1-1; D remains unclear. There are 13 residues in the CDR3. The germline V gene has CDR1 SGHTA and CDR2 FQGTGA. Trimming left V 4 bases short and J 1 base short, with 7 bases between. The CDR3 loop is CASSSEPNTEAFF. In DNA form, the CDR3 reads TGTGCCAGCAGCTCTGAGCCGAACACTGAAGCTTTCTTT.

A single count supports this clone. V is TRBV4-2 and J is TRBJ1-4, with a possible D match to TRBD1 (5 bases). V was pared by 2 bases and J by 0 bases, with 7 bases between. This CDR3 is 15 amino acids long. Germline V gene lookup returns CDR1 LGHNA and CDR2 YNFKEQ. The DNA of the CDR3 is TGTGCCAGCAGCCAACCCAGGGCAACTAATGAAAAACTGTTTTTT. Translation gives CASSQPRATNEKLFF.

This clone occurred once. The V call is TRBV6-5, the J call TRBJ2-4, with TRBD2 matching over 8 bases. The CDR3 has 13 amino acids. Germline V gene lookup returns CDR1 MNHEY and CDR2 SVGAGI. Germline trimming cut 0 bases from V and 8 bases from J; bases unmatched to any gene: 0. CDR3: CASSYSRGDIQYF. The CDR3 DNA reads TGTGCCAGCAGTTACTCGCGGGGGGACATTCAGTACTTC.

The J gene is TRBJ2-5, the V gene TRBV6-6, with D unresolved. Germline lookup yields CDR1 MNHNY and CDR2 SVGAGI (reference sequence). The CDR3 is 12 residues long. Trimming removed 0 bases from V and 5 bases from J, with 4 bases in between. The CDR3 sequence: CASSYSVETQYF. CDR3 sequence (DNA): TGTGCCAGCAGTTACTCGGTTGAGACCCAGTACTTC.